This T cell receptor (beta chain) emerged from a study of shared clonotypes between healthy human individuals. On the study more broadly: The donor group consisted of a couple of women and a few men, aged 18 to 49. Study-level findings and limits: In contrast to clonotypes shared by all four donors, non-shared clonotypes had lower generation probabilities. Naive subsets generally exceeded memory subsets in estimated richness.

The CDR3 loop spans 16 amino acids. In germline, CDR1 is SGDLS, CDR2 YYNGEE. Trimming removed 4 bases from V and 0 bases from J, with 14 bases in between. Only in-frame clones appear in the TCRdb table, and some are missing; sequencing was by immunoSEQ multiplex PCR. The sample records approximately 2,300,000 clones, roughly 90% being singletons. Regarding this clone: The antigen is unknown.

The V and J genes are TRBV9 and TRBJ2-1; D uncertain. What was sequenced was naive CD4+ T cells from PBMCs. Subset denoted: CD45RA+ positively selected. This sequence was found in a man aged 18 to 30 in good health. Some clones in this sample may be carry-over from other donors' samples. CDR3: CASSSLRTSSYNEQFF. In DNA, the CDR3 is TGTGCCAGCAGCTCGCTTAGGACGAGCTCCTACAATGAGCAGTTCTTC. Using reference TRBV9 and TRBJ2-1 for the parts outside the CDR3, the full variable domain is DSGVTQTPKHLITATGQRVTLRCSPRSGDLSVYWYQQSLDQGLQFLIQYYNGEERAKGNILERFSAQQFPDLHSELNLSSLELGDSALYFCASSSLRTSSYNEQFFGPGTRLTVL.